This T cell receptor beta chain was sequenced for a study of vaccination and CD4 T cells after COVID-19. Looking at the study overall: Vaccinees got either two BNT162b2 doses or two mRNA-1273 doses. As a positive control, some control cultures were given a CEFX pool, while others were given an HIV-1 Nef pool or no peptide.

Treatment: roughly 10-day PBMC culture with coronavirus spike peptide pools or control peptides (ViraFEST assay). Sequencing of DNA taken from cultured CD4+ T cells relied on the Oncomine TCR Beta short-read assay. TCRdb recomputed calls from the PCR reads with MiXCR, one row per CDR3 protein. Counted here are just under 20,000 distinct CDR3 sequences, about 38% occurring once; the ten biggest clones make up roughly a quarter. This clonotype was counted once. Antigen: not known. Compared with germline, one end of the junction differs, possibly owing to a read error. The source of this sequence is a human donor who received a COVID-19 vaccine. This material consisted of CD4+ T cells from blood, cultured in vitro, taken before SARS-CoV-2 vaccination.

CDR3 sequence: CASSDWPSTDTQYF. The CDR3 nucleotides are TGTGCCAGCAGCGACTGGCCTAGCACAGATACGCAGTATTTT. The chain links TRBV6-4 to TRBJ2-3; unclear D gene. Per germline, CDR1 MRHNA and CDR2 SNTAGT. The CDR3 totals 14 residues.